Presented here are 8 T cell receptor beta chains from one specimen sequenced in a study of cytomegalovirus exposure and HLA in healthy donors. Vbeta (60) and Jbeta (13) primers were used in the PCR. Clones were read by immunoSEQ multiplex PCR, and TCRdb kept only the in-frame ones, dropping some. This sample has about 98,000 clones, with around four fifths found just once. Material for sequencing was PBMCs. The receptors shown here come from a female donor in good health and CMV-seropositive.

V and J are TRBV27 and TRBJ1-5; D is perhaps TRBD1 (5 bases). Trimming took 5 bases from V and 7 from J, leaving 21 bases between them. CDR1 is MNHEY and CDR2 is SMNVEV in the germline V gene (reference sequence). CDR3 size: 16 residues. DNA for the CDR3: TGTGCCAGCAGTCCCTACCAAGGGCAGGGTCTGCAGCCCCAGCATTTT. It encodes CASSPYQGQGLQPQHF.

The chain couples TRBV2 to TRBJ2-1; the match to TRBD2 covers 9 bases. J gave up 4 bases and V 2 bases, and 6 bases lay outside the gene matches. Germline values: CDR1 SNHLY, CDR2 FYNNEI. The length of the CDR3 is 16 residues. The CDR3 DNA is TGTGCCAGCAGTGAAATGGCTAGCGGGGTATACAATGAGCAGTTCTTC. It yields the protein CASSEMASGVYNEQFF.

The chain is built from TRBV5-6 and TRBJ1-4, with 11 bases fitting TRBD1. CDR1 is SGHDT, CDR2 YYEEEE, per germline. CDR3 length: 14 amino acids. V lost 4 bases, J lost 7 bases, and 3 bases stayed unmatched. The CDR3 nucleotides read TGTGCCAGCAGCCCGGACAGGGGGCGTGAAAAACTGTTTTTT. As protein: CASSPDRGREKLFF.

This chain joins TRBV5-1 and TRBJ1-1; TRBD1 is a possible D gene (6 bases). Between the trimmed V and J ends, which lost 4 bases and 1 base, there was a span of 8 bases. CDR1 and CDR2 from the germline V gene are SGHRS and YFSETQ. The CDR3 extends over 13 amino acids. CDR3 coding DNA: TGCGCCAGCAGCGGGGACAAGAACACTGAAGCTTTCTTT. Encoded protein: CASSGDKNTEAFF.

The rearrangement uses TRBV7-9 and TRBJ2-1; D is possibly TRBD2 (5 bases). V lost 5 bases and J lost 6, with 14 bases in between. The germline CDR1 and CDR2 sequences are SEHNR and FQNEAQ (reference sequence). There are 14 residues in the CDR3. The DNA of the CDR3 is TGTGCCAGCAGCCCGCAACTAGTGAGCAATGAGCAGTTCTTC. It specifies CASSPQLVSNEQFF.

The rearrangement uses TRBV28 and TRBJ1-5, with TRBD1 as a possible D gene (6 bases). The V end was cut by 3 bases, the J end by 3 bases, with 12 bases between. The CDR3 sequence is 15 residues long. CDR1 is MDHEN and CDR2 is SYDVKM in the germline V gene. CDR3 bases: TGTGCCAGCAGTTTTTTGGGGGCTACCAATCAGCCCCAGCATTTT. Its protein is CASSFLGATNQPQHF.

This sequence joins TRBV15 and TRBJ1-5; D perhaps matches TRBD1 (5 bases). The V gene lost 5 bases and the J gene lost 6 bases, with 14 bases spanning the gap. Germline CDR1 is LNHNV and CDR2 is YYDKDF (reference sequence). The CDR3 loop spans 14 amino acids. CDR3 protein: CATSDRGDGQPQHF. The CDR3 DNA sequence: TGTGCCACCAGCGACCGGGGGGACGGTCAGCCCCAGCATTTT.

The chain has TRBV27 and TRBJ2-5, with TRBD2 identical over 7 bases. The better agreement between TRBJ2-7 and the DNA end casts doubt on the J call. This CDR3 contains 14 residues. Germline assignment: CDR1 MNHEY and CDR2 SMNVEV (reference sequence). The CDR3 spells CASSFDSGSYEQYF. CDR3 in DNA: TGTGCCAGCAGTTTTGATAGCGGGTCCTACGAGCAGTACTTC.